Here is one T cell receptor beta chain with its context. The sample is drawn from a study of blood T cell repertoires in COVID-19. Per the study methods: By means of reference gene primer amplification, nucleated cell counts were estimated. Repertoires were generated with immunoSEQ multiplex PCR, while TCRdb's copy carries only in-frame clones and drops some. That table supplies the V and J calls and clone size; D and trimming were determined from the DNA. The sample lists about 73,000 clones; around four fifths were seen once. CDR1 is PRHDT and CDR2 is FYEKMQ in the germline V gene (reference sequence). With 5 bases clipped from V and 3 bases from J, the junction kept 5 bases outside the gene matches. The CDR3 loop spans 15 amino acids.

The sequenced material came from peripheral blood. This receptor was taken from a woman aged 60-75 years with acute or convalescent COVID-19. The chain links TRBV13 to TRBJ1-1; 11 positions agree with TRBD1. The CDR3 nucleotides are TGTGCCAGCAGCGCACCGGGACAGGGGGACACTGAAGCTTTCTTT. Protein: CASSAPGQGDTEAFF. The full variable domain, completed using reference TRBV13 and TRBJ1-1, is AAGVIQSPRHLIKEKRETATLKCYPIPRHDTVYWYQQGPGQDPQFLISFYEKMQSDKGSIPDRFSAQQFSDYHSELNMSSLELGDSALYFCASSAPGQGDTEAFFGQGTRLTVV.